The clone carrying this T cell receptor beta chain has a single count. The data are from a study of control samples from healthy donors and cancer patients. Sequencing used immunoSEQ multiplex PCR; TCRdb keeps in-frame clones, though not all of them. The table lists fewer than 150,000 clones, approximately 89% of them singletons. The CDR3 is 13 amino acids. Trimming left V 7 bases short and J 2 bases short, with 12 bases between. Germline assignment: CDR1 SGHRS and CDR2 YFSETQ. The sequenced sample was blood. The gene calls are TRBV5-1 and TRBJ2-5; D might be TRBD1 (5 bases). This receptor was obtained from a man between 18 and 29 years old in good health. The CDR3 sequence: CASRQTDQETQYF. The DNA of the CDR3 is TGCGCCAGCCGCCAGACAGATCAAGAGACCCAGTACTTC.